The 24 T cell receptor beta chains below were found in one sample sequenced in a study of human T cells and chemical hapten exposure. Total RNA came from unfractionated whole blood. Each CDR3 protein is one row after TCRdb ran MiXCR on the 5' RACE reads. The sample lists 81,000 or so distinct CDR3 sequences, approximately 8% occurring once. Receptors originate from a male donor in good health.

This clonotype was observed at least ten times. The chain has TRBV20-1 and TRBJ1-2; D might be TRBD1 (5 bases). Germline V CDR1 and CDR2: DFQATT, SNEGSKA (reference sequence). The ends were cut back, 2 bases at V and 10 bases at J, with 17 bases in the middle. There are 13 residues in the CDR3. The DNA of the CDR3 is TGCAGTGCTAGATCCAAGCAGGGACTCACCTACACCTTC. Translation gives CSARSKQGLTYTF.

Here the CDR3 reads CASSSQGGLRNTGELFF. In DNA, the CDR3 is TGTGCCAGCAGCTCACAGGGGGGACTTCGGAACACCGGGGAGCTGTTTTTT. The V call is TRBV14, the J call TRBJ2-2; 8 bases align to TRBD1. J lost 1 base, V lost 5 bases, and 9 bases had no gene match. Germline assignment: CDR1 SGHDN and CDR2 FVKESK. The CDR3 is 17 residues long.

This clonotype was counted at least ten times. The chain joins TRBV6-5 to TRBJ1-1; D is ambiguous. This CDR3 is built from 14 residues. The V gene lost 0 bases and the J gene lost 10 bases, with 15 bases spanning the gap. Germline loops: CDR1 MNHEY, CDR2 SVGAGI. This chain's CDR3 is CASSYSKASTPAFF. For the CDR3, the DNA is TGTGCCAGCAGTTACTCGAAGGCCTCAACCCCAGCTTTCTTT.

V gene TRBV12-3 or TRBV12-4 combines with J gene TRBJ1-1; D may be TRBD1 (5 bases). Trimming removed 3 bases from V and 6 bases from J, with 11 bases in between. This CDR3 has 13 residues. As DNA, the CDR3 is TGTGCCAGCAGTTTCGGGGGGTTCGCTGAAGCTTTCTTT. Its protein is CASSFGGFAEAFF.

The rearrangement links TRBV7-9 to TRBJ2-1; 7 bases are shared with TRBD1. The CDR3 loop spans 15 amino acids. J was trimmed by 5 bases and V by 6 bases; bases with no gene match: 10. Germline V lookup: CDR1 SEHNR, CDR2 FQNEAQ (reference sequence). Here the CDR3 reads CASRPTDRRNNEQFF. The CDR3 coding sequence is TGTGCCAGCAGGCCTACGGACAGGAGAAACAATGAGCAGTTCTTC.

At least ten counts were recorded for this clonotype. The rearrangement links TRBV12-3 or TRBV12-4 to TRBJ2-7; 7 bases match TRBD1. CDR3 length: 13 residues. The J segment lost 5 bases and the V segment lost 6 bases, leaving 7 bases of the junction unmatched. CDR3 residues: CASSSPDRDEQYF. CDR3 nucleotides: TGTGCCAGCAGCTCTCCCGACAGGGACGAGCAGTACTTC.

This clonotype was recorded many times. The chain uses TRBV7-2 and TRBJ2-1, with 8 bases that match TRBD1. J gave up 8 bases and V 4 bases, and 13 bases lay outside the gene matches. The CDR3 totals 16 residues. Germline lookup yields CDR1 SGHTA and CDR2 FQGNSA. CDR3 nucleotide sequence: TGTGCCAGCAGCTCCCAAGGACAGGGTGTACTGGATGAGCAGTTCTTC. Translated: CASSSQGQGVLDEQFF. The full variable domain, rest sourced from reference TRBV7-2 and TRBJ2-1, is GAGVSQSPSNKVTEKGKDVELRCDPISGHTALYWYRQSLGQGLEFLIYFQGNSAPDKSGLPSDRFSAERTGGSVSTLTIQRTQQEDSAVYLCASSSQGQGVLDEQFFGPGTRLTVL.

The chain uses TRBV6-5 and TRBJ1-2; 7 bases match TRBD1. V gave up 4 bases and J gave up 7 bases; unmatched junction bases: 3. This CDR3 has 12 residues. The V gene's germline CDR1 is MNHEY and CDR2 SVGAGI. CDR3 nucleotide sequence: TGTGCCAGCAGTTTTACAGGGGCTGGCTACACCTTC. This sequence encodes CASSFTGAGYTF.

This clonotype has a count of ten or more. The chain employs TRBV27 and TRBJ2-7; D possibly corresponds to TRBD1 (6 bases). Germline V gives CDR1 MNHEY, CDR2 SMNVEV (reference sequence). V lost 10 bases, J lost 2 bases, and 21 bases lay in between. This CDR3 comprises 15 residues. CDR3 region: CATGILQGAPYEQYF. CDR3 bases: TGTGCCACCGGTATCCTACAGGGAGCCCCCTACGAGCAGTACTTC.

There are many counts of this clonotype. The chain recombines TRBV20-1 with TRBJ2-3, with no clear D. Trimming stripped 1 base from V and 4 bases from J, with 15 bases between. CDR1 is DFQATT and CDR2 is SNEGSKA in the germline V gene (reference sequence). This CDR3 comprises 15 residues. CDR3 region: CSARVQEFSPDTQYF. The CDR3 DNA reads TGCAGTGCTAGAGTTCAGGAATTCTCACCAGATACGCAGTATTTT.

This chain links TRBV5-1 with TRBJ2-3; 9 bases agree with TRBD2. Germline V gives CDR1 SGHRS, CDR2 YFSETQ. This CDR3 comprises 16 residues. Losses at the gene ends were 1 base for V and 1 base for J; bases not matched to a gene: 4. The CDR3 loop is CASSLPIAGGTDTQYF. In DNA form, the CDR3 reads TGCGCCAGCAGCTTGCCCATAGCGGGGGGCACAGATACGCAGTATTTT. The full variable domain, with the rest looked up from reference TRBV5-1 and TRBJ2-3, is KAGVTQTPRYLIKTRGQQVTLSCSPISGHRSVSWYQQTPGQGLQFLFEYFSETQRNKGNFPGRFSGRQFSNSRSEMNVSTLELGDSALYLCASSLPIAGGTDTQYFGPGTRLTVL.

The chain links TRBV4-2 to TRBJ1-6; TRBD1 might be the D (5 bases). Germline loops: CDR1 LGHNA, CDR2 YNFKEQ. The CDR3 is made up of 18 amino acids. V shed 0 bases and J shed 0 bases, with 12 bases lying between them. The CDR3 loop reads CASSQDREASSYNSPLHF. In DNA form, the CDR3 reads TGTGCCAGCAGCCAAGACAGGGAGGCGAGCTCCTATAATTCACCCCTCCACTTT.

This chain joins TRBV7-3 and TRBJ2-1, with TRBD2 matching over 9 bases. Germline V gene lookup returns CDR1 SGHTA and CDR2 FQGTGA. The V segment lost 2 bases and the J segment 12 bases; nucleotides outside the gene matches: 11. This CDR3 contains 15 residues. The CDR3 nucleotides are TGTGCCAGCAGCTTAGGGACTAGCCCATTAGAAGGGCAGTTCTTC. It translates to CASSLGTSPLEGQFF.

The chain has TRBV20-1 and TRBJ1-3; 9 bases map to TRBD1. The V gene end was trimmed by 5 bases and the J gene end by 9 bases; junction bases not matched to a gene: 17. The CDR3 runs 16 residues. Germline V CDR1 and CDR2: DFQATT, SNEGSKA (reference sequence). CDR3 nucleotide sequence: TGCAGTGCTTCTAGGAGGACAGGGGCAAGACGGGGCACCATATATTTT. It translates to CSASRRTGARRGTIYF.

This chain uses TRBV29-1 with TRBJ2-3; 9 positions match TRBD2. The V gene end was trimmed by 4 bases and the J gene end by 4 bases; junction bases not matched to a gene: 9. The CDR3 is 15 amino acids. CDR1 is SQVTM and CDR2 is ANQGSEA in the germline V gene. Here the CDR3 DNA reads TGCAGCGTTGTTGGCGGGAGGGCCGGGGCAGATACGCAGTATTTT. It codes for CSVVGGRAGADTQYF.

Details on this clonotype: Here the CDR3 omits its conserved ending phenylalanine or tryptophan, so a read error is the likely source. V usage is TRBV5-1 and J usage is TRBJ2-1, with 8 bases lining up with TRBD2. Germline V gene sequence: CDR1 SGHRS, CDR2 YFSETQ. The CDR3 has 16 residues. Germline trimming cut 2 bases from V and 4 bases from J; bases unmatched to any gene: 8. The DNA for the CDR3 is TGCGCCAGCAGCTTTGTTAGCGGGGTGGGTTACAATGAGCAGTTCTTA. It codes for CASSFVSGVGYNEQFL.

There are many counts of this clonotype. The chain recombines TRBV5-5 with TRBJ1-6; no definite D call. This CDR3 is built from 13 residues. The V and J ends lost 0 bases and 6 bases respectively, with 4 bases between them. Germline V gene sequence: CDR1 SGHKS, CDR2 YYEKEE (reference sequence). CDR3 residues: CASSLDSNSPLHF. CDR3 bases: TGTGCCAGCAGCTTGGACAGTAATTCACCCCTCCACTTT.

Here the CDR3 reads CSAKGQGGEAFF. CDR3 nucleotides: TGCAGCGCAAAGGGACAGGGAGGTGAAGCTTTCTTT. The chain joins TRBV29-1 to TRBJ1-1; 9 bases line up with TRBD1. The V segment lost 7 bases and the J segment 7 bases; nucleotides outside the gene matches: 7. In germline, CDR1 is SQVTM, CDR2 ANQGSEA. The CDR3 loop spans 12 amino acids.

The chain couples TRBV12-5 to TRBJ2-1, with 9 bases lining up with TRBD1. V lost 4 bases and J lost 12; bases outside the gene matches: 13. The germline V gene has CDR1 LGHNT and CDR2 FRNRAP. CDR3 length: 15 residues. The CDR3 loop is CASGSPGTGLVGQFF. The DNA of the CDR3 is TGTGCTAGTGGTTCCCCCGGGACAGGGTTGGTCGGGCAGTTCTTC.

This clonotype occurred a few times. This sequence joins TRBV12-3 or TRBV12-4 and TRBJ1-5, with D perhaps matching TRBD1 (6 bases). Trimming shortened V by 7 bases and J by 6 bases, and 13 bases separated the two germline ends. The CDR3 is made up of 13 amino acids. Here the CDR3 reads CASMQGTGQPQHF. In DNA, the CDR3 is TGTGCCAGCATGCAGGGGACGGGTCAGCCCCAGCATTTT.

This clonotype was counted ten times or more. The chain links TRBV18 to TRBJ2-1, with 8 bases lining up with TRBD1. CDR1 is KGHSH and CDR2 is LQKENI in the germline V gene. Germline trimming cut 10 bases from V and 0 bases from J; bases unmatched to any gene: 5. The length of the CDR3 is 14 residues. DNA of the CDR3: TGTGCCACCCAGACAGGGGCCTCCTACAATGAGCAGTTCTTC. It is translated as CATQTGASYNEQFF.

This clonotype was recorded many times. The chain couples TRBV7-2 to TRBJ2-1; a possible D gene is TRBD2 (5 bases). This CDR3 is built from 16 residues. The germline V gene has CDR1 SGHTA and CDR2 FQGNSA. Trimming removed 5 bases at V and 0 bases at J, with 14 bases between. Here the CDR3 DNA reads TGTGCCAGCAGCCCCTTCAGCGGCAACTCCTACAATGAGCAGTTCTTC. As protein: CASSPFSGNSYNEQFF.

This clonotype was detected a few times. Written as DNA, the CDR3 is TGTGCCAGCAGCTTAGAGGGATCTATTAACTATGGCTACACCTTC. Its translation is CASSLEGSINYGYTF. V is TRBV11-2 and J is TRBJ1-2; D gene uncertain. CDR3 length: 15 residues. Between the trimmed V and J ends, which lost 0 bases and 1 base, there was a span of 9 bases. Germline CDR1 SGHAT, CDR2 FQNNGV.

This clonotype has a handful of counts. The chain is built from TRBV5-1 and TRBJ1-5; perhaps TRBD1 as D (6 bases). The CDR3 runs to 13 residues. Trimming left V 5 bases short and J 4 bases short, with 10 bases between. Germline CDR1 is SGHRS and CDR2 is YFSETQ. This CDR3 is CASRQGTNQPQHF. The CDR3 coding sequence is TGCGCCAGCAGACAGGGCACAAATCAGCCCCAGCATTTT.